Sequencing of this T cell receptor beta chain was carried out in a study of blood T cell repertoires in COVID-19. As for the study in general: There were acute and convalescent COVID-19 samples, and they came from the United States, Italy and Spain. T cells, B-cell-depleted T cells, or PBMCs supplied cDNA or gDNA.

In the source study's methods: Reference gene primer amplification yielded estimated nucleated cell counts. The table came from immunoSEQ multiplex PCR; TCRdb's copy has only in-frame clones and leaves some out. V, J and clone size are those of that table, while D and trimming were read from the DNA. There are some 60,000 clones in the sample; approximately 92% occur only once, and approximately 2.1% lies in the top ten. CDR1 and CDR2 (germline): SGHKS, YYEKEE (reference sequence). Trimming removed 6 bases from V and 4 bases from J; junction bases left unmatched: 7. The CDR3 contains 15 residues. Sequenced input: peripheral blood. This sequence originates from a man in his fifties or sixties with acute or convalescent COVID-19. The chain has TRBV5-5 and TRBJ1-5, with TRBD1 matching over 10 bases. The CDR3 spells CASNPGTGVNQPQHF. In DNA, the CDR3 is TGTGCCAGCAATCCCGGGACAGGGGTGAATCAGCCCCAGCATTTT. Variable domain in full (rest from reference TRBV5-5 and TRBJ1-5): DAGVTQSPTHLIKTRGQQVTLRCSPISGHKSVSWYQQVLGQGPQFIFQYYEKEERGRGNFPDRFSARQFPNYSSELNVNALLLGDSALYLCASNPGTGVNQPQHFGDGTRLSIL.